Listed here are 25 T cell receptor beta chains from one sample, sequenced in a study of T cell responses to AZD1222 COVID-19 vaccine. The repertoire was sequenced with immunoSEQ multiplex PCR; TCRdb's copy has only in-frame clones and lacks some. This table has some 87,000 clones, around 91% appearing once. Sequences were derived from peripheral blood, sampled on day 0 of AZD1222 vaccination. The receptors shown here come from an adult in good health.

The chain uses TRBV5-1 and TRBJ2-7, with D perhaps being TRBD1 or TRBD2 (7 bases each). V was cut by 4 bases and J by 0 bases, with 14 bases left in between. Germline V gene data show CDR1 as SGHRS and CDR2 as YFSETQ. The CDR3 runs 15 residues. DNA for the CDR3: TGCGCCAGCAGCGTGGGGGGGACAGTCTCCTACGAGCAGTACTTC. Translated: CASSVGGTVSYEQYF.

This clone appeared once. V and J are TRBV2 and TRBJ1-5, with 7 bases matching TRBD1. CDR3 length equals 15 residues. Losses at the gene ends were 2 bases for V and 6 bases for J; bases not matched to a gene: 7. Germline V CDR1 and CDR2: SNHLY, FYNNEI. CDR3 sequence (DNA): TGTGCCAGCAGTGAATCGGAACCAGGGGGTCAGCCCCAGCATTTT. Translation: CASSESEPGGQPQHF.

The CDR3 here is CASSQVRGNHGYTF. The CDR3 region has the DNA TGTGCCAGCAGCCAAGTGCGGGGTAATCATGGCTACACCTTC. The chain couples TRBV4-2 to TRBJ1-2; no clear D. The CDR3 runs to 14 residues. Per the germline V gene, CDR1 is LGHNA and CDR2 is YNFKEQ. The V and J ends lost 1 base and 6 bases respectively, with 12 bases between them.

This clone has just one count. The rearrangement joins TRBV5-4 to TRBJ2-3; 7 nucleotides line up with TRBD2. Germline V CDR1 and CDR2: SGHNT, YYREEE (reference sequence). Trimming cost V 4 bases and J 2 bases; bases outside gene matches: 10. The length of the CDR3 is 16 residues. The CDR3 DNA sequence: TGTGCCAGCAGCCCCTCTCCGCGGGAGTTCACAGATACGCAGTATTTT. It is translated as CASSPSPREFTDTQYF.

The chain carries TRBV5-6 and TRBJ2-5; 8 nucleotides line up with TRBD1. Trimming took 3 bases from V and 5 from J; bases not matched to a gene: 9. The CDR3 runs 15 residues. CDR1 is SGHDT and CDR2 is YYEEEE in the germline V gene. The CDR3 is CASSYDRGAGETQYF. The CDR3 nucleotides are TGTGCCAGCAGCTATGACAGGGGTGCGGGGGAGACCCAGTACTTC.

The CDR3 sequence: CAGRSSLFSDTQYF. As DNA, the CDR3 is TGTGCCGGCCGCAGTTCCCTTTTCTCCGATACGCAGTATTTT. V is TRBV6-6 and J is TRBJ2-3; D not resolved. In germline, CDR1 is MNHNY, CDR2 SVGAGI (reference sequence). Trimming shortened V by 11 bases and J by 6 bases, and 21 bases separated the two germline ends. This CDR3 spans 14 amino acids.

The CDR3 here is CASSPGLDGSYEQYF. The CDR3 DNA sequence: TGTGCCAGCAGCCCTGGTTTAGACGGATCCTACGAGCAGTACTTC. The chain recombines TRBV4-2 with TRBJ2-7, with D uncertain. Trimming took 4 bases from V and 1 from J, leaving 14 bases between them. The germline CDR1 and CDR2 sequences are LGHNA and YNFKEQ. This CDR3 region has 15 residues.

The V call is TRBV5-1, the J call TRBJ2-1; 9 bases line up with TRBD1. V lost 4 bases, J lost 2 bases, and 7 bases stayed unmatched. The CDR3 runs 16 residues. Per the germline V gene, CDR1 is SGHRS and CDR2 is YFSETQ. This CDR3 is CASSLAGTGPYNEQFF. DNA of the CDR3: TGCGCCAGCAGCCTTGCTGGGACAGGGCCCTACAATGAGCAGTTCTTC.

The chain combines TRBV28 with TRBJ1-2, with TRBD1 matching 7 bases. Germline V gene lookup returns CDR1 MDHEN and CDR2 SYDVKM. V was clipped by 6 bases and J by 0 bases; unmatched bases: 7. The CDR3 consists of 15 residues. The CDR3: CASSVPGGANYGYTF. The DNA for the CDR3 is TGTGCCAGCAGCGTGCCAGGGGGAGCTAACTATGGCTACACCTTC.

This chain joins TRBV28 and TRBJ2-7, with a possible D match to TRBD1 (6 bases). The CDR3 has 13 amino acids. Between the trimmed V and J ends, which lost 3 bases and 6 bases, there was a span of 12 bases. The germline CDR1 and CDR2 sequences are MDHEN and SYDVKM. CDR3 sequence: CASSFGGRGEQYF. The CDR3 DNA sequence: TGTGCCAGCAGTTTCGGAGGCAGGGGCGAGCAGTACTTC.

The chain employs TRBV24-1 and TRBJ2-3; D remains ambiguous. Trimming took 3 bases from V and 4 from J, leaving 4 bases between them. Per germline, CDR1 KGHDR and CDR2 SFDVKD. This CDR3 has 12 amino acids. The CDR3 is CATSDRADTQYF. CDR3 coding DNA: TGTGCCACCAGTGATAGGGCAGATACGCAGTATTTT.

The rearrangement links TRBV11-2 to TRBJ1-5; possible D gene TRBD1, 5 bases. V was trimmed by 3 bases and J by 5 bases, leaving 8 bases between them. There are 13 residues in the CDR3. Germline lookup yields CDR1 SGHAT and CDR2 FQNNGV. The CDR3 region has the DNA TGTGCCAGCAGCTTGTTCAGGGATCAGCCCCAGCATTTT. Protein sequence: CASSLFRDQPQHF.

V and J are TRBV27 and TRBJ2-6, with 10 bases aligning to TRBD2. The CDR3 totals 17 residues. From germline, CDR1 is MNHEY and CDR2 SMNVEV (reference sequence). Germline trimming cut 11 bases from V and 0 bases from J; bases unmatched to any gene: 10. CDR3 sequence (DNA): TGTGCCTCCTCACGGACTAGCGGTCTCTCTGGGGCCAACGTCCTGACTTTC. It translates to CASSRTSGLSGANVLTF.

The V and J genes are TRBV5-4 and TRBJ2-1; 8 bases line up with TRBD2. This CDR3 has 15 residues. The V gene's germline CDR1 is SGHNT and CDR2 YYREEE (reference sequence). V was pared by 2 bases and J by 2 bases, with 3 bases of the junction left unmatched. CDR3: CASSFGLAPYNEQFF. The CDR3 DNA reads as TGTGCCAGCAGCTTCGGACTAGCCCCCTACAATGAGCAGTTCTTC.

The chain couples TRBV7-2 to TRBJ2-3, with TRBD1 matching over 7 bases. This CDR3 comprises 15 residues. V was clipped by 3 bases and J by 1 base; unmatched bases: 4. The V gene's germline CDR1 is SGHTA and CDR2 FQGNSA. Here the CDR3 DNA reads TGTGCCAGCAGCTTGTTTGGGACAGGCACAGATACGCAGTATTTT. This gives the protein CASSLFGTGTDTQYF.

V gene TRBV27 combines with J gene TRBJ2-2, with a possible D match to TRBD2 (6 bases). Trimming stripped 1 base from V and 4 bases from J, with 10 bases between. Germline CDR1 is MNHEY and CDR2 is SMNVEV (reference sequence). The CDR3 has 15 residues. CDR3 region: CASSLFVRGTGELFF. DNA for the CDR3: TGTGCCAGCAGTTTATTTGTGCGGGGCACCGGGGAGCTGTTTTTT.

The chain uses TRBV28 and TRBJ1-6, with D unclear. The CDR3 covers 12 residues. Germline V gives CDR1 MDHEN, CDR2 SYDVKM. Trimming removed 7 bases from V and 7 bases from J, with 8 bases in between. CDR3 nucleotide sequence: TGTGCCAGCATGAGACCAAATTCACCCCTCCACTTT. Amino acids: CASMRPNSPLHF.

The V and J genes are TRBV6-5 and TRBJ1-1; D is perhaps TRBD1 (6 bases). From germline, CDR1 is MNHEY and CDR2 SVGAGI. The CDR3 totals 15 residues. Trimming removed 7 bases from V and 6 bases from J, with 21 bases in between. The CDR3 here is CASTPVIRGTPEAFF. The DNA of the CDR3 is TGTGCCAGCACCCCAGTCATCAGGGGAACCCCTGAAGCTTTCTTT.

The gene calls are TRBV5-4 and TRBJ2-7; 13 bases map to TRBD2. The CDR3 is 17 residues long. The junction had 5 bases not matched to a gene; V was cut back by 0 bases and J by 2 bases. Germline CDR1 reads SGHNT; CDR2 reads YYREEE (reference sequence). The chain's CDR3 is CASSLGTSGSVPYEQYF. CDR3 DNA sequence: TGTGCCAGCAGCTTGGGGACTAGCGGGAGCGTCCCCTACGAGCAGTACTTC.

The J gene is TRBJ2-3, the V gene TRBV4-3; D is perhaps TRBD2 (6 bases). CDR1 LGHNA and CDR2 YSLEER come from the germline V gene. The CDR3 has 16 amino acids. V was trimmed by 0 bases and J by 2 bases, leaving 12 bases between them. The CDR3, as DNA: TGCGCCAGCAGCCAAGACCGGGCGGGATACACAGATACGCAGTATTTT. Translated, it gives CASSQDRAGYTDTQYF.

This clone appeared a few times. Here the CDR3 reads CASSSTWTENYGYTF. The CDR3 DNA reads as TGTGCCAGCAGCTCCACCTGGACGGAAAACTATGGCTACACCTTC. This chain uses TRBV6-5 with TRBJ1-2; D unclear. Looked up from germline, CDR1 is MNHEY and CDR2 is SVGAGI. Trimming pared 6 bases from V and 2 bases from J, leaving 16 bases between. The CDR3 contains 15 residues.

The chain joins TRBV10-1 to TRBJ2-1, with TRBD2 identical over 7 bases. The CDR3 consists of 14 residues. Germline CDR1 reads WNHNN; CDR2 reads SYGVQD (reference sequence). The V segment lost 6 bases and the J segment 6 bases; nucleotides outside the gene matches: 8. CDR3 nucleotide sequence: TGCGCCAGCAGCCCGACTAGCATGGGCAATGAGCAGTTCTTC. Translation gives CASSPTSMGNEQFF.

This chain links TRBV6-5 with TRBJ2-5; no definite D call. Trimming stripped 7 bases from V and 5 bases from J, with 14 bases between. This CDR3 spans 13 amino acids. Germline V gene sequence: CDR1 MNHEY, CDR2 SVGAGI. The CDR3 protein is CASTSPGRETQYF. The CDR3 region has the DNA TGTGCCAGCACCTCCCCCGGGCGGGAGACCCAGTACTTC.

The J gene is TRBJ2-5, the V gene TRBV24-1; 8 nucleotides agree with TRBD1. From germline, CDR1 is KGHDR and CDR2 SFDVKD. The CDR3 runs to 15 residues. J gave up 1 base and V 2 bases, and 2 bases lay outside the gene matches. The CDR3 sequence is CATSDYGQGQETQYF. The CDR3 nucleotides read TGTGCCACCAGTGATTACGGACAGGGCCAAGAGACCCAGTACTTC.

The V gene is TRBV29-1, the J gene TRBJ1-4; 7 nucleotides match TRBD1. The germline CDR1 and CDR2 sequences are SQVTM and ANQGSEA. The V and J ends lost 6 bases and 7 bases, in that order; junction bases with no gene match: 8. The CDR3 covers 13 residues. CDR3 region: CSVQGRYGEKLFF. CDR3 sequence (DNA): TGCAGCGTACAGGGGCGGTACGGTGAAAAACTGTTTTTT.